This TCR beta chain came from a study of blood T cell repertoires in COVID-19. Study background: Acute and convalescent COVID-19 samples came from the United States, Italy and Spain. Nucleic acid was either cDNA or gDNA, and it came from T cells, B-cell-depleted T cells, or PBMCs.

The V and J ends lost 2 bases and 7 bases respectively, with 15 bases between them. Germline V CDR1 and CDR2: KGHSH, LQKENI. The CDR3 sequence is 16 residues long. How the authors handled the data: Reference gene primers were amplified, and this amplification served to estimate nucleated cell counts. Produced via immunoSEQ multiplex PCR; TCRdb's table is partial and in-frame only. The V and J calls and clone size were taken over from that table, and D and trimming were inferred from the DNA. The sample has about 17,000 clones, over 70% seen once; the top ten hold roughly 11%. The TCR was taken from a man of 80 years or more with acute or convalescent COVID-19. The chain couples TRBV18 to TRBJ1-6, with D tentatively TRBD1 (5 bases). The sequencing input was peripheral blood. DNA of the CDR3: TGTGCCAGCTCACCAAGGGGTCTGGGCACGAATTCACCCCTCCACTTT. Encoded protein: CASSPRGLGTNSPLHF. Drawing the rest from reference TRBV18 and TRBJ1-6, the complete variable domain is NAGVMQNPRHLVRRRGQEARLRCSPMKGHSHVYWYRQLPEEGLKFMVYLQKENIIDESGMPKERFSAEFPKEGPSILRIQQVVRGDSAAYFCASSPRGLGTNSPLHFGNGTRLTVT.